Below, one TCR beta chain is given with its context. The antigen it recognizes is unknown. Base qualities are not at hand, and no much larger clone is one base apart. The same CDR3 can be traced to other DNA sequences in this sample. CD8 naive samples consisted of CD45RO-negative cells that were positively selected for CCR7, yielding a CD45RA+CCR7+ population without TemRA cells. Donors were healthy HIV-negative adults with no recently reported acute infections or vaccinations. Every donor was a Caucasian adult living in Nashville, Tennessee, USA. Blood was collected by leukapheresis, and PBMCs were isolated by Ficoll-Histopaque density gradient centrifugation and then cryopreserved in liquid nitrogen vapor phase. Purity and quantity of every magnetically sorted T cell population were checked by analytical flow cytometry. From each sorted fraction, genomic DNA was isolated and quantified by UV absorbance on a Nanodrop 2000c.

Using the deep immunoSEQ assay, TCR CDR3 regions were amplified from genomic DNA by multiplex PCR. Extracted genomic DNA from each cell subset was spread evenly across all wells of several immunoSEQ 96-well plates, with each plate serving as a replicate. For sorted subsets, approximately 200 ng of genomic DNA, equivalent to around 31,000 T cell genomes, went into each replicate PCR. Purified libraries were measured with a Qubit 3.0 fluorometer, size-checked on a Bioanalyzer 2100, and measured again with the KAPA Library Quantification kit. Every immunoSEQ 96-well plate was sequenced on a dedicated single-read 150-cycle Illumina NextSeq 550 flow cell. The authors' analysis ran thus. Because the immunoSEQ output held only junctional sequences and lacked quality scores, the filtering could not match the filtering applied to full-length reads. To assign V/J genes and CDR3, sequences were annotated against IMGT germline references using PyIR, a Python wrapper for IgBLAST v1.9. Reads were filtered out if the reads had weak V/J assignments (E-value above 1e-6), no CDR3, stop codons, out-of-frame junctions, or ambiguous translated residues. V3J clonotypes were defined by identical inferred V gene, J gene, and CDR3 amino acid sequence. Percentage overlap between repertoires was calculated by dividing the number of shared unique clonotypes by the size of the smaller repertoire. Three approaches were used to assess repertoire richness: RTK rarefaction, the Chao1 estimator, and Recon v2.1 estimates of unobserved clonotypes. Generation probabilities were computed with OLGA for all TCRbeta clonotypes obtained by the gDNA method from a few donors. TCRdb limited this immuneACCESS table to in-frame rearrangements with V and J called. A share of clones is missing; checked studies link under half to unresolved V genes, and the rest is unexplained. The DNA was the basis for D and trimming; V, J and clone size are from that table. The sample table lists some 2.1 million clones, over 85% of them with a count of one. The ten largest clones represent roughly 1% of the sample.

The data originate from a study of shared clonotypes between healthy human individuals (dated by TCRdb to the early 2020s). A note on the overall study: Three men and two women, aged 18 to 49 years, made up the cohort. Per donor, leukapheresis produced somewhere between about 0.94 and 9 billion PBMCs. To increase sequencing depth and limit assay-specific biases, TCR repertoire library preparation and sequencing were carried out by different laboratories using diverse techniques. Per donor, three plates each were used for CD4 naive and CD4 memory, two for CD8 naive, and one for CD8 memory. To estimate repertoire size and how much clonotype sharing occurs between individuals, the study deeply sequenced the blood TCR repertoires of five healthy adults.

What the work shows at the level of the full study, not this receptor alone: Because the study included a small number of donors, the genetic and exposure-history diversity represented was limited. Based on pairwise subsampling, the degree of clonotype sharing among donors was expected to be affected by sequencing depth. Higher generation probabilities were observed for clonotypes shared by all four sorted-subset donors than for non-shared clonotypes. Sampling was restricted to blood, and TCR repertoires in tissues likely differ from the TCR repertoires found in blood. About 5% of naive CD4, 3.5% of naive CD8, approximately 2.2% of memory CD4, and around 0.4% of memory CD8 clonotypes were shared across several donors. Naive subsets generally had larger estimated clonotype richness than memory subsets. Even with the large sequencing depth, rarefaction of the sorted-subset datasets indicated that sequencing was incomplete.

There are 13 amino acids in the CDR3, from cysteine to phenylalanine inclusive. CDR3 DNA is the only sequence kept; it has 39 bases, read in frame from the first base. From a lookup of the germline V gene, CDR1 and CDR2 are SGHAT and FQNNGV. V sheds 1 base and J sheds 4 bases, leaving 5 bases between their ends. The clonotype was recovered from a man between 18 and 35 years old in good health. Rearrangement joined TRBV11-2 to TRBJ1-5; the D gene is not confidently resolved. The specimen sequenced was naive CD8+ T cells sorted from blood. Sample cell subset or site, as interpreted from the label and publication: CD45RA+CCR7+. The CDR3 here reads CASSLGVNQPQHF. Read as DNA, the sequence is TGTGCCAGCAGCTTAGGAGTTAATCAGCCCCAGCATTTT. The entire variable domain, with the stretches around the CDR3 drawn from the reference TRBV11-2 and TRBJ1-5 proteins, is EAGVAQSPRYKIIEKRQSVAFWCNPISGHATLYWYQQILGQGPKLLIQFQNNGVVDDSQLPKDRFSAERLKGVDSTLKIQPAKLEDSAVYLCASSLGVNQPQHFGDGTRLSIL.